This T cell receptor beta chain was sequenced in a study of T cell responses to AZD1222 COVID-19 vaccine. Assay: immunoSEQ multiplex PCR; the TCRdb copy retains only in-frame clones and omits some. The data hold more than 150,000 clones, with about 87% observed a single time. On this clone itself: Its antigen is currently unknown.

Germline V gives CDR1 MNHEY, CDR2 SMNVEV (reference sequence). V was pared by 1 base and J by 2 bases, with 15 bases between. The CDR3 totals 16 residues. Study-level results: Baseline serology detected seropositivity in only five to seven AZD1222 recipients. A mostly white British donor set with more females was recruited, and clonal diversity was possibly underestimated. Spike-specific TCR breadth and depth rose after two AZD1222 doses. No repertoire was sampled before or during the peak T cell response, only after it.

The sample here was peripheral blood, taken on day 0 of AZD1222 vaccination. The clonotype comes from an adult in good health. The genes are TRBV27 and TRBJ2-7, with D perhaps TRBD1 or TRBD2 (7 bases each). The CDR3 is CASSLFRGGRPYEQYF. CDR3 nucleotides: TGTGCCAGCAGTTTATTCAGGGGGGGCCGACCCTACGAGCAGTACTTC.